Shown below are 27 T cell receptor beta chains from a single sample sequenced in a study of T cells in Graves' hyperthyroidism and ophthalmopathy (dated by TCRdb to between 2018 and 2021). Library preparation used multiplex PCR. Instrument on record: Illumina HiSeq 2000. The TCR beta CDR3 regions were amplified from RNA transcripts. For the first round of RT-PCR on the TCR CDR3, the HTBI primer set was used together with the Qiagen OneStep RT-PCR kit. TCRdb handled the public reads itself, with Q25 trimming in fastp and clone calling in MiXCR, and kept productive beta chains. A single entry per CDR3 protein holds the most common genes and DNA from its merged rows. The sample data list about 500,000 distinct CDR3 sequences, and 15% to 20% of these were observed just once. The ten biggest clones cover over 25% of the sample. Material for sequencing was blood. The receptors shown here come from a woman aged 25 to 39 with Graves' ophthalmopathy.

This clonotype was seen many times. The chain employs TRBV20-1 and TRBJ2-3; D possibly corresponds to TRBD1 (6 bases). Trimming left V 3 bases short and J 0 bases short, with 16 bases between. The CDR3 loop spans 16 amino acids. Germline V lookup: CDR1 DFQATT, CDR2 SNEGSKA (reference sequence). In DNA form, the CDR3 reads TGCAGTGCTAGCAATTTCCGTCAGGGGAGCACAGATACGCAGTATTTT. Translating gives CSASNFRQGSTDTQYF.

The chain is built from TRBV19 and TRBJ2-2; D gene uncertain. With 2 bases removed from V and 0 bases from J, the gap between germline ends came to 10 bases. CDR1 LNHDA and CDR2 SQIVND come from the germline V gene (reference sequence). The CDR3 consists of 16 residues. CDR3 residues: CASSISATPNTGELFF. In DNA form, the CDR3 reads TGTGCCAGTAGTATAAGTGCGACACCGAACACCGGGGAGCTGTTTTTT.

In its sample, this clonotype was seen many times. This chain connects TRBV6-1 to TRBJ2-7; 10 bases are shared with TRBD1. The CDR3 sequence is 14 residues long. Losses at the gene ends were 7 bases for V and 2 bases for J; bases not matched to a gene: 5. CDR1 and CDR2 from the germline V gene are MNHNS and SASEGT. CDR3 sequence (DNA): TGTGCCAGCACCTCGGACAGGGGGACCTACGAGCAGTACTTC. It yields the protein CASTSDRGTYEQYF.

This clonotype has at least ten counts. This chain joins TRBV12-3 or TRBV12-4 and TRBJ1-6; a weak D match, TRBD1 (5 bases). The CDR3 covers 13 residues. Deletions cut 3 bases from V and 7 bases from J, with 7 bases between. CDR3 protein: CASSLWGNSPLHF. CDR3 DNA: TGTGCCAGCAGTTTGTGGGGGAATTCACCCCTCCACTTT.

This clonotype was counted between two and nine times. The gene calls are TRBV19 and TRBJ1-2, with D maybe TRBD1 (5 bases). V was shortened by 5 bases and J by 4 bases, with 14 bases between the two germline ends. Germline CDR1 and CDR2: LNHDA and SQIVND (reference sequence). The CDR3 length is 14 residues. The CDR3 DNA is TGTGCCAGTAGTCCACTGGACATTTTCTATGGCTACACCTTC. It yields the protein CASSPLDIFYGYTF.

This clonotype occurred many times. CDR3 sequence: CSADNSQGFENGYTF. The CDR3 DNA reads TGCAGTGCCGATAATTCCCAGGGCTTTGAAAATGGCTACACCTTC. The J gene is TRBJ1-2, the V gene TRBV20-1; a possible D gene is TRBD1 (5 bases). There are 15 residues in the CDR3. Trimming removed 6 bases from V and 6 bases from J, with 23 bases in between. In germline, CDR1 is DFQATT, CDR2 SNEGSKA (reference sequence).

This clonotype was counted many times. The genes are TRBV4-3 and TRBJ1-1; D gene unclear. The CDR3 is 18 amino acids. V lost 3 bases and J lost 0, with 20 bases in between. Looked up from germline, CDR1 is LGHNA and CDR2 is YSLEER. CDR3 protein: CASSHLPGGGWMNTEAFF. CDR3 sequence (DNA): TGCGCCAGCAGCCACCTCCCCGGTGGAGGGTGGATGAACACTGAAGCTTTCTTT.

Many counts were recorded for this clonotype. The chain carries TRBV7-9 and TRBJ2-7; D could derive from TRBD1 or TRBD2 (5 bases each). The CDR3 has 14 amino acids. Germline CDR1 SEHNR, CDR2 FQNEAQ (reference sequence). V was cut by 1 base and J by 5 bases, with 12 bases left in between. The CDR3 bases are TGTGCCAGCAGCTTAGGGGACGGACGGGACGAGCAGTACTTC. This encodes CASSLGDGRDEQYF.

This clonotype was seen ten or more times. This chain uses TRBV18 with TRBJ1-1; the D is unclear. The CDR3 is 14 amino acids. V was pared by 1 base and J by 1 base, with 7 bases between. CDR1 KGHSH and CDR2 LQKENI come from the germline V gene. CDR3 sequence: CASSPRLKNTEAFF. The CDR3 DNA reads TGTGCCAGCTCACCACGGTTGAAGAACACTGAAGCTTTCTTT.

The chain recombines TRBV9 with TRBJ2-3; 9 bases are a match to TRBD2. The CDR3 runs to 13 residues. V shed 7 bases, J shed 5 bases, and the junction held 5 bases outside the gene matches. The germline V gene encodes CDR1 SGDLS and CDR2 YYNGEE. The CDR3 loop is CASVAGEGDTQYF. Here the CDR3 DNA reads TGTGCCAGCGTAGCGGGAGAAGGAGATACGCAGTATTTT.

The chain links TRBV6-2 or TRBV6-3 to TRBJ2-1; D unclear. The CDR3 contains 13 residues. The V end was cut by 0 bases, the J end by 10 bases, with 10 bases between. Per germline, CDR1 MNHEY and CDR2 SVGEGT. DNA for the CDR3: TGTGCCAGCAGTTACTCTCCCGACCGGGAGCAGTTCTTC. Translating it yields CASSYSPDREQFF.

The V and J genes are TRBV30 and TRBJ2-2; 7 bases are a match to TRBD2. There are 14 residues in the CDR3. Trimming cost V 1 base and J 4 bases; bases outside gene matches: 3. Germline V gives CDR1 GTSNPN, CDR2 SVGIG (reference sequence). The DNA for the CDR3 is TGTGCCTGGAGTGGCATAGCGGGCACCGGGGAGCTGTTTTTT. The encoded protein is CAWSGIAGTGELFF.

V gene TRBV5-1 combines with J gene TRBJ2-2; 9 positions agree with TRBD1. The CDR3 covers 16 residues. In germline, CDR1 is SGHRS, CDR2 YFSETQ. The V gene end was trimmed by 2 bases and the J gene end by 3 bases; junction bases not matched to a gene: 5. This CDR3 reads CASSLKRQGDTGELFF. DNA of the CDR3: TGCGCCAGCAGCTTAAAACGACAGGGGGACACCGGGGAGCTGTTTTTT.

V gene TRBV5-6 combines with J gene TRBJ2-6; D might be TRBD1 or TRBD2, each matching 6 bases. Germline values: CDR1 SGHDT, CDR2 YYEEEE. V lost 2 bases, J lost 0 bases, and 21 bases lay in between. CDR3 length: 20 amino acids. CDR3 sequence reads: CASSLVARGLRYSGANVLTF. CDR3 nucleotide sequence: TGTGCCAGCAGCTTAGTGGCCAGGGGACTCCGATACTCTGGGGCCAACGTCCTGACTTTC.

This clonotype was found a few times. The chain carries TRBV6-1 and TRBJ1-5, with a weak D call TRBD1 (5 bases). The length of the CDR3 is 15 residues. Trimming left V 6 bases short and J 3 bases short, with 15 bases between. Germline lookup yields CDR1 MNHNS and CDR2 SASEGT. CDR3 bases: TGTGCCAGCAGCGCCGGGCGGGGGGACAATCAGCCCCAGCATTTT. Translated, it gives CASSAGRGDNQPQHF.

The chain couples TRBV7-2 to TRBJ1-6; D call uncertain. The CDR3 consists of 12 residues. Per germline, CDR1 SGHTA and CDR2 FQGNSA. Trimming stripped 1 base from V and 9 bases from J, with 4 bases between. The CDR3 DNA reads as TGTGCCAGCAGCTTAGATAGTTCACCCCTCCACTTT. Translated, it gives CASSLDSSPLHF.

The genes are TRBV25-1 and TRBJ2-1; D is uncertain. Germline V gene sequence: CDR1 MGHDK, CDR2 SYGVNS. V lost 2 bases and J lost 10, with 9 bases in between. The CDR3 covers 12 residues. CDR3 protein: CASSEKGFEQFF. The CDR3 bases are TGTGCCAGCAGTGAAAAGGGATTCGAGCAGTTCTTC.

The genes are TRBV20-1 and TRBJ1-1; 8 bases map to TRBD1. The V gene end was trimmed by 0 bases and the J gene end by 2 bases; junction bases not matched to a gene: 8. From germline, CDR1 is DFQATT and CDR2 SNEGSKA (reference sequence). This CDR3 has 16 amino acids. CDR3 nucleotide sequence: TGCAGTGCTAGAGATCTACGGCAGGGGGCTAACACTGAAGCTTTCTTT. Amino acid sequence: CSARDLRQGANTEAFF.

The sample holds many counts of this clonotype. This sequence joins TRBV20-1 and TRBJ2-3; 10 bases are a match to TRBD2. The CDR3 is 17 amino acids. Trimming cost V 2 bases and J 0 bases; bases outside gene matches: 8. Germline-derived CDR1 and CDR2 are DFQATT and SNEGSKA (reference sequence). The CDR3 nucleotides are TGCAGTGCTAGAAGTCCTCTAGCGGGAGTGAGCACAGATACGCAGTATTTT. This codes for CSARSPLAGVSTDTQYF.

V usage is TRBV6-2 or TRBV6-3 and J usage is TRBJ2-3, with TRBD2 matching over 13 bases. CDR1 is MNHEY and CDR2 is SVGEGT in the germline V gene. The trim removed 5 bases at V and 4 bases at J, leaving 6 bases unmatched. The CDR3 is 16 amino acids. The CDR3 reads CASSLLAGGPPDTQYF. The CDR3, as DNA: TGTGCCAGCAGTCTACTAGCGGGAGGGCCCCCAGATACGCAGTATTTT.

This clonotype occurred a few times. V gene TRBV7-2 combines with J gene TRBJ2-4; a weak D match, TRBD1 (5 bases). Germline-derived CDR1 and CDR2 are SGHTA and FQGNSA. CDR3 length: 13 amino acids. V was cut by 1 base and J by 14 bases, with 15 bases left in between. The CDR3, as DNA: TGTGCCAGCAGCTTAGATCCAGACGGACAAAAGTACTTC. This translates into CASSLDPDGQKYF.

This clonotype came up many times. In nucleotides, the CDR3 is TGTGCCAGCTCACCATATCGCAGGGGGCGAAATGAGCAGTTCTTC. This encodes CASSPYRRGRNEQFF. The J gene is TRBJ2-1, the V gene TRBV18, with 8 positions matching TRBD1. The CDR3 is 15 amino acids. Unmatched junction bases numbered 7, after V lost 2 bases and J lost 7 bases. Per the germline V gene, CDR1 is KGHSH and CDR2 is LQKENI.

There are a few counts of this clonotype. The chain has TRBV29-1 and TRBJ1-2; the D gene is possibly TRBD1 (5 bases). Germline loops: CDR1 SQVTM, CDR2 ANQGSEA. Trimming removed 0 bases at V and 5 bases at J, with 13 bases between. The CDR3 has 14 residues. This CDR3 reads CSVEDPRTRYGYTF. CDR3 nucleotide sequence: TGCAGCGTTGAAGATCCCCGGACACGGTATGGCTACACCTTC.

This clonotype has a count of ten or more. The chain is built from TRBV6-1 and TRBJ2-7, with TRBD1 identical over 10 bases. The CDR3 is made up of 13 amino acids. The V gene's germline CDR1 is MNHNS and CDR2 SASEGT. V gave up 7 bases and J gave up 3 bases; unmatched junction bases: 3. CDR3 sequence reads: CASTGQGLYEQYF. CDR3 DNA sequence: TGTGCCAGCACGGGACAGGGGCTCTACGAGCAGTACTTC.

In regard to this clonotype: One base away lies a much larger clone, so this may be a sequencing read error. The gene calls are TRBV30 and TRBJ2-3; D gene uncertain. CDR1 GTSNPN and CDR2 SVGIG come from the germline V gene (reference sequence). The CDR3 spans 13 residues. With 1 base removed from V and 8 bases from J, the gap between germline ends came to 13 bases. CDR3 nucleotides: TGTGCCTGGAGTGGGGTGGCCCCAGGTACGCAGTATTTT. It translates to CAWSGVAPGTQYF.

In nucleotides, the CDR3 is TGCAGTGCGTCAGGGGTGGTTGACACCGGGGAGCTGTTTTTT. It codes for CSASGVVDTGELFF. This chain connects TRBV20-1 to TRBJ2-2, with D maybe TRBD1 (6 bases). From germline, CDR1 is DFQATT and CDR2 SNEGSKA (reference sequence). Trimming left V 6 bases short and J 3 bases short, with 14 bases between. The CDR3 sequence is 14 residues long.

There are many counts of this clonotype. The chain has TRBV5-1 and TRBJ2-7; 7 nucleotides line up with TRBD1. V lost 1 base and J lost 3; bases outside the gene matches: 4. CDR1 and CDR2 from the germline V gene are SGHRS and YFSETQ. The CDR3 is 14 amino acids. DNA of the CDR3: TGCGCCAGCAGCTTGAGCCAGGGGGTCTACGAGCAGTACTTC. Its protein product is CASSLSQGVYEQYF.